This T cell receptor (beta chain) was observed in a study of technical replicates of blood from a few donors. Trimming removed 7 bases at V and 2 bases at J, with 8 bases between. Germline CDR1 MNHNS, CDR2 SASEGT. The CDR3 length is 12 residues. Assay used: immunoSEQ multiplex PCR; TCRdb lists only in-frame clones, some missing. The top ten clones hold around 0.24% of a sample with fewer than 90,000 clones, about 94% of them seen once. The sample taken for sequencing was T cells isolated from PBMCs. The sequence derives from a human donor in good health. The chain recombines TRBV6-1 with TRBJ1-1; the D is unclear. CDR3 nucleotides: TGTGCCAGCAAGTGGAGTAACACTGAAGCTTTCTTT. This sequence encodes CASKWSNTEAFF.